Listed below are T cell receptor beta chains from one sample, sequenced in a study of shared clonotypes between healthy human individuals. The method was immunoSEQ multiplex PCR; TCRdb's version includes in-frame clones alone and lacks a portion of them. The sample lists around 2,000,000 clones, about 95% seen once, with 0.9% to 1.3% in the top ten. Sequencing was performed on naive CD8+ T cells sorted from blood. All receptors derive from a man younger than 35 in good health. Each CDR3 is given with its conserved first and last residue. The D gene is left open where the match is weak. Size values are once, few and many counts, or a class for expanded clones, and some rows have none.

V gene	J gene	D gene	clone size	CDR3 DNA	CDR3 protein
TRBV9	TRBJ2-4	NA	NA	TGTGCCAGCAGCGTAGTCAGGGGCGAAAACATTCAGTACTTC	CASSVVRGENIQYF
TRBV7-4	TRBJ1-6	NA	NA	TGTGCCAGCAGCTTATATCCCTCCCCGGGGAGGAATTCACCCCTCCACTTT	CASSLYPSPGRNSPLHF
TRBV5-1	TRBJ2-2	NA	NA	TGCGCCAGCAGCTTGGTCATCCCGGCGAACACCGGGGAGCTGTTTTTT	CASSLVIPANTGELFF
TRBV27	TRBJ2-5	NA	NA	TGTGCCAGCAGTTCACTGACAGGCGGCTTTCAAGAGACCCAGTACTTC	CASSSLTGGFQETQYF
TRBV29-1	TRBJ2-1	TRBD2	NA	TGCAGCGTTGAAGGACTAGCGCTCGGACAGAGCTCCTACAATGAGCAGTTCTTC	CSVEGLALGQSSYNEQFF
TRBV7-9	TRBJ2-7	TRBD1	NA	TGTGCCAGCAGCTCGGACAGGGTCAACGAGCAGTACTTC	CASSSDRVNEQYF
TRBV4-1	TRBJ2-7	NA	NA	TGCGCCAGCAGCCAAGTGACACCAGGGGCCTACGAGCAGTACTTC	CASSQVTPGAYEQYF
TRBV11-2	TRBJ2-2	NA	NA	TGTGCCAGCAGCTTAGATCCTGGGGAGCTGTTTTTT	CASSLDPGELFF
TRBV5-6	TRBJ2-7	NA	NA	TGTGCCAGCAGCTTGGGGGGCGGGCAAATCGGGATTTACGAGCAGTACTTC	CASSLGGGQIGIYEQYF
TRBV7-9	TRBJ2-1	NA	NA	TGTGCCAGCAGCCCCGACGGACTTAAATACTACAATGAGCAGTTCTTC	CASSPDGLKYYNEQFF
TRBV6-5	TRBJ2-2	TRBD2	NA	TGTGCCAGCAGTTACGGGGGGGTTACGACCGGGGAGCTGTTTTTT	CASSYGGVTTGELFF
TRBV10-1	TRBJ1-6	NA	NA	TGCGCCAGCAGTGACGGGGCTTCACCCCTCCACTTT	CASSDGASPLHF
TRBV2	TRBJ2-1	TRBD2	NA	TGTGCCAGCAGTGATTGGACTAGCACAGACAATGAGCAGTTCTTC	CASSDWTSTDNEQFF
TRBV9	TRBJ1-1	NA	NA	TGTGCCAGCAGCGTATCAGGGGAAACTGAAGCTTTCTTT	CASSVSGETEAFF
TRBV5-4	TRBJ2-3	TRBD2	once	TGTGCCAGCAGCTTCAACCTAGCGGGAAGGGTCGGGACAGATACGCAGTATTTT	CASSFNLAGRVGTDTQYF
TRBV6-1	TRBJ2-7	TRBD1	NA	TGTGCCAGCAGACAGGGACAGGGCTACGAGCAGTACTTC	CASRQGQGYEQYF
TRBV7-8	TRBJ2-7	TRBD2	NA	TGTGCCAGCAGTAAGACCGGGACTACCTCCTACGAGCAGTACTTC	CASSKTGTTSYEQYF
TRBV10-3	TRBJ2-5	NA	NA	TGTGCCATCAGTGAGGCGGACCAAGAGACCCAGTACTTC	CAISEADQETQYF
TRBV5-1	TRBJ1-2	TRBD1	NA	TGCGCCAGCAGCTCGGGACAGGGTTACTATGGCTACACCTTC	CASSSGQGYYGYTF
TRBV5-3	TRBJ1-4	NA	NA	TGTGCCAGAAGCCGGGTAGAAAAACTGTTTTTT	CARSRVEKLFF
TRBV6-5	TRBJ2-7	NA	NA	TGTGCCAGCAGTTACTCGGCAGGGGAGTTTCCCTACGAGCAGTACTTC	CASSYSAGEFPYEQYF
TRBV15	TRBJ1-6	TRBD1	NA	TGTGCCACCCCTCCAAGGGATCCGATTCGGGACAGGGGGCATTCACCCCTCCACTTT	CATPPRDPIRDRGHSPLHF
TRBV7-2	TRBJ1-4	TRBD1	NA	TGTGCCAGCAGCTTCAGCCAGGGGGCAACTAATGAAAAACTGTTTTTT	CASSFSQGATNEKLFF
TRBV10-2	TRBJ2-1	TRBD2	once	TGCGCCAGCAGTGAGTCGGTTCTAGCGGCCTACAATGAGCAGTTCTTC	CASSESVLAAYNEQFF
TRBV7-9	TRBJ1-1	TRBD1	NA	TGTGCCAGCAGCCCACCCCCGGGACAGGGGGCGGACACTGAAGCTTTCTTT	CASSPPPGQGADTEAFF
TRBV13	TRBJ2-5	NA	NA	TGTGCCAGCAGCTTAGGACAGGGTTCAGAGACCCAGTACTTC	CASSLGQGSETQYF
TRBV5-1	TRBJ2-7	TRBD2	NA	TGCGCCAGCAGCTTGGACCTAGCGGGAAACTACGAGCAGTACTTC	CASSLDLAGNYEQYF
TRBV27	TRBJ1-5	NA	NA	TGTGCCAGCAGTTCCCTGCTGGGGAATCAGCCCCAGCATTTT	CASSSLLGNQPQHF
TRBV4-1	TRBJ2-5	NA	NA	TGCGCCAGCAGCGAAAGGTTCAGTCAAGAGACCCAGTACTTC	CASSERFSQETQYF
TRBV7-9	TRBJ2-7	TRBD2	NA	TGTGCCAGCAGCTTAGCGGGGGGGATAGACTACGAGCAGTACTTC	CASSLAGGIDYEQYF
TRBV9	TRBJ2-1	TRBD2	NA	TGTGCCAGCAGCGTAGCTAGCGGGGGGCAAAATGAGCAGTTCTTC	CASSVASGGQNEQFF
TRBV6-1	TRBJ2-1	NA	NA	TGTGCCAGCAGTGTGACCTACAATGAGCAGTTCTTC	CASSVTYNEQFF
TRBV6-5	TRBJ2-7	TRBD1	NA	TGTGCCAGCAGCCCCGCAGGGACAGGGGTTGGGGAGCAGTACTTC	CASSPAGTGVGEQYF
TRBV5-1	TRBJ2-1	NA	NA	TGCGCCAGCAGCCTTTCAGCGGTACCCTACAATGAGCAGTTCTTC	CASSLSAVPYNEQFF
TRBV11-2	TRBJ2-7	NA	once	TGTGCCAGCAGTGAAGGCCCGGGTTCCTACGAGCAGTACTTC	CASSEGPGSYEQYF
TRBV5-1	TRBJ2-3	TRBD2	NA	TGCGCCAGCAGCTCTCTAGCGGGGCGGGATACGCAGTATTTT	CASSSLAGRDTQYF
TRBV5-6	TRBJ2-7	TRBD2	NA	TGTGCCAGCAGCCCCACCGGGACTAGCGGGATAGACTACGAGCAGTACTTC	CASSPTGTSGIDYEQYF
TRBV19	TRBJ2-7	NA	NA	TGTGCCAGTAGTCTCCGGGACGGACTCTACGAGCAGTACTTC	CASSLRDGLYEQYF
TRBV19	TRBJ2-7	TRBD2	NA	TGTGCCAGTAGTGGGACTAGCGGGGGCAAGCAGTACTTC	CASSGTSGGKQYF
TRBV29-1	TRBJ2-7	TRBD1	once	TGCAGCGCCTTACTACAGGGGAACTACGAGCAGTACTTC	CSALLQGNYEQYF
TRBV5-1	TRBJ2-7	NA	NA	TGCGCCAGCAGCTCCGGGACTCAGGAGAATTACGAGCAGTACTTC	CASSSGTQENYEQYF
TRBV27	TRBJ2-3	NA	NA	TGTGCCAGCAGTCCGCCCTCCGTGGGGGCCCGCTGGGGCACAGATACGCAGTATTTT	CASSPPSVGARWGTDTQYF
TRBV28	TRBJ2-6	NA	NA	TGTGCCAGCAGTTTAACGGTTGCTGGGGCCAACGTCCTGACTTTC	CASSLTVAGANVLTF
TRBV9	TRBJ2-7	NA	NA	TGTGCCAGCAGCGTACGGGGACTCGTCGACGAGCAGTACTTC	CASSVRGLVDEQYF
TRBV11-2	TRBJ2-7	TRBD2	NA	TGTGCCAGCAGCTTAGGCCCTAGCGGAGTTACCTACGAGCAGTACTTC	CASSLGPSGVTYEQYF
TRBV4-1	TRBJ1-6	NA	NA	TGCGCCAGCAGCCCGCCTCAATATAATTCACCCCTCCACTTT	CASSPPQYNSPLHF
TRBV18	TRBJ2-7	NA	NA	TGTGCCAGCTCACCGGGAAGCTACGAGCAGTACTTC	CASSPGSYEQYF
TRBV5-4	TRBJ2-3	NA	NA	TGTGCCAGCAGCTTGAACTACGAGGGATGGGGGACAGATACGCAGTATTTT	CASSLNYEGWGTDTQYF
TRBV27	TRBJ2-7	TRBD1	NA	TGTGCCAGCAGTGGCGGGGACAGGCCCATTTCCGAGCAGTACTTC	CASSGGDRPISEQYF
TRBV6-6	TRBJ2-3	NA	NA	TGTGCCAGCAGTTACAACCAGGCTAGCGGCACAGATACGCAGTATTTT	CASSYNQASGTDTQYF
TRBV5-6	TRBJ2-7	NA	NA	TGTGCCAGCAGCCAGGGGGGTCTGGACGAGCAGTACTTC	CASSQGGLDEQYF
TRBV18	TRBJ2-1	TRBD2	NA	TGTGCCAGCTCACCCGGGACTAGCGGGGGCAATGAGCAGTTCTTC	CASSPGTSGGNEQFF
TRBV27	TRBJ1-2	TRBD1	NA	TGTGCCAGCAGTTTAGCCCTCGACGGGACAGGTGGCTACACCTTC	CASSLALDGTGGYTF
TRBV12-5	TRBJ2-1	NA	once	TGTGCTAGTGGTTTGGTAGCCCGGGGGAGCTCCTACAATGAGCAGTTCTTC	CASGLVARGSSYNEQFF
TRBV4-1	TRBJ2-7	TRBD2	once	TGCGCCAGCAGCCATTGGACTAGCTCCTACGAGCAGTACTTC	CASSHWTSSYEQYF
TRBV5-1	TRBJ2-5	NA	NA	TGCGCCAGCCAAAACCGGGACCCCAACGGGGAGACCCAGTACTTC	CASQNRDPNGETQYF